This entry lists 7 T cell receptor beta chains sequenced from one sample in a study of T cell repertoires in cytomegalovirus infection. Their antigen targets remain unknown. TCRdb independently ran MiXCR on the reads; one entry per CDR3 protein. Here the sample spans about 220,000 distinct CDR3 sequences, 38% being singletons. The sequencing here drew on CD8+ T cells from cultured PBMCs, taken from culture after CMV antigen stimulation. The source of these receptors is a human donor in good health (CMV status not recorded). Some clones in this sample may be carry-over from other donors' samples.

The rearrangement uses TRBV12-3 or TRBV12-4 and TRBJ1-2, with 7 bases aligning to TRBD1. With V trimmed by 5 bases and J by 6 bases, 12 bases remained unmatched. The length of the CDR3 is 15 residues. The CDR3 DNA reads as TGTGCCAGCAGTCCGGCCCCACAGGGGACCCATGGCTACACCTTC. Its translation is CASSPAPQGTHGYTF.

The chain employs TRBV7-9 and TRBJ2-1; the D is unclear. The V gene lost 0 bases and the J gene lost 10 bases, with 13 bases spanning the gap. Germline CDR1 reads SEHNR; CDR2 reads FQNEAQ (reference sequence). The CDR3 runs to 14 residues. The CDR3 DNA sequence: TGTGCCAGCAGCTTAGCGCCCCTCCTACGCGAGCAGTTCTTC. Translation: CASSLAPLLREQFF.

The chain is built from TRBV27 and TRBJ1-1; no definite D call. The germline gives CDR1 MNHEY, CDR2 SMNVEV (reference sequence). V dropped 5 bases and J dropped 5 bases, with 12 bases sitting between them. The CDR3 loop spans 13 amino acids. The CDR3 sequence: CASSPGDGTEAFF. DNA for the CDR3: TGTGCCAGCAGTCCCGGGGATGGGACTGAAGCTTTCTTT.

This clonotype was detected a few times. This rearrangement joins TRBV19 to TRBJ1-2; no clear D. CDR1 is LNHDA and CDR2 is SQIVND in the germline V gene (reference sequence). This CDR3 is built from 11 residues. The V gene lost 2 bases and the J gene lost 4 bases, with 2 bases spanning the gap. CDR3 loop: CASSITYGYTF. The DNA for the CDR3 is TGTGCCAGTAGTATAACCTATGGCTACACCTTC.

This clonotype was recorded a few times. The V call is TRBV5-1, the J call TRBJ2-7; TRBD1 matches at 8 bases. This CDR3 has 15 amino acids. Germline V gene data show CDR1 as SGHRS and CDR2 as YFSETQ. The ends lost 3 bases at V and 5 bases at J; junction bases unmatched: 10. CDR3 sequence: CASSSPGTGIHEQYF. For the CDR3, the DNA is TGCGCCAGCAGCTCCCCCGGGACAGGCATCCACGAGCAGTACTTC. The whole variable domain, remainder taken from reference TRBV5-1 and TRBJ2-7, is KAGVTQTPRYLIKTRGQQVTLSCSPISGHRSVSWYQQTPGQGLQFLFEYFSETQRNKGNFPGRFSGRQFSNSRSEMNVSTLELGDSALYLCASSSPGTGIHEQYFGPGTRLTVT.

This clonotype was seen only once. DNA for the CDR3: TGTGCCAGCAGCGGGGGACAGGGGGAAGATACGCAGTATTTT. It encodes CASSGGQGEDTQYF. The genes are TRBV5-4 and TRBJ2-3; 11 bases are a match to TRBD1. V trimming: 4 bases; J trimming: 5 bases; junction bases outside the gene matches: 3. Germline V gene sequence: CDR1 SGHNT, CDR2 YYREEE (reference sequence). This CDR3 comprises 14 residues.

V and J are TRBV7-6 and TRBJ1-1; perhaps TRBD1 as D (6 bases). In germline, CDR1 is SGHVS, CDR2 FNYEAQ. The length of the CDR3 is 17 residues. Trimming cost V 6 bases and J 2 bases, with 22 bases left between them. The CDR3 DNA reads TGTGCCAGCAGTCAACAGGGTCACGACCCTAGAAACACTGAAGCTTTCTTT. Encoded protein: CASSQQGHDPRNTEAFF.